This T cell receptor (beta chain) was sequenced for a study of T cell responses to AZD1222 COVID-19 vaccine (dated by TCRdb to about 2021). Looking at the study overall: AZD1222 recipients with second doses at about 4 weeks or about 12 weeks were pooled, because spike-specific TCR depth and breadth did not differ between schedules. A total of about 230 trial participants underwent TCR sequencing, of whom approximately 210 received two doses of AZD1222 and some 26 received two doses of the MenACWY control vaccine. Trial participants were enrolled by age into subgroups of 18-55, 56-69 and 70-plus years, and around 140, 26 and 57 TCR-sequenced participants, respectively, were included in these subgroups.

Trimming accounts for 7 bases at V and 2 bases at J, while the number of junction bases matched to no gene is 7. The CDR3 starts with the cysteine, ends with the phenylalanine, and has 13 residues. Left in the record is the CDR3 DNA by itself, 39 bases read in frame from the first base. The germline V gene (reference sequence) provides CDR1 GTSNPN and CDR2 SVGIG. Explained via the paper, the time point label denotes: baseline before first vaccination. Vaccinee samples came from UK trials COV001 and COV002, including a single-blind randomized controlled phase 2/3 trial of AZD1222 (ChAdOx1 nCoV-19) in healthy adults. For TCRbeta chain sequencing, PBMC samples from trial participants were taken at day 0 and at day 28 after the second dose. Comments on this clone: Its antigen is unknown. Base-call qualities are not available, and no considerably larger clone is one nucleotide away.

The CDR3 regions of human TCRbeta chains were subjected to immunosequencing. In the paper's pipeline: TCRs in the repertoires were matched against a reference library of SARS-CoV-2-specific TCRs that had been generated with the MIRA antigen-specificity platform. Breadth meant the fraction of unique TCRs that were SARS-CoV-2-associated, whereas depth meant the fraction of total T cells that were SARS-CoV-2-associated. Using the MIRA data, every spike-specific TCR was mapped to the spike region that the TCR reacted to and assigned to either a CD4 or a CD8 class. Log10-transformed breadth and depth values were compared by one-way ANOVA with Sidak's multiple comparisons tests. TCRdb carries this immuneACCESS record with in-frame sequences only. Its versions omit some clonotypes, under half of them owing to an unresolved V gene in the studies checked, with the rest unexplained. Clone size and the V and J calls come from that table; the DNA yielded D and trimming. The sample includes 150,000 to 200,000 clones, with around 93% observed a single time. The ten largest clones represent 9.2% of the sample.

General conclusions and limits of the study: Because no day 14 peak-response samples were available, the repertoires could be characterized only after the peak T cell response. Epitopes outside the regions mutated in the B.1.351 and B.1.1.7 variants were reportedly recognized by nearly half of the unique spike-specific TCRs. Spike-specific TCR breadth and depth rose significantly after two AZD1222 doses compared with day 0 and with MenACWY recipients. In the small 56-69-year group, the increase in depth fell short of significance, most likely because of low power. The vaccine-associated CD4 TCRs covered the entire spike protein, and the dominant responses fell in regions 160-218 and 743-854. Conclusions about previously exposed vaccinees are limited because only a handful of AZD1222 recipients were SARS-CoV-2 seropositive at baseline. Participants were mostly white British, with more females than males. The authors suggested clonal diversity may have been underestimated.

This receptor was obtained from an adult in good health. The chain uses TRBV30 and TRBJ1-1, with 7 central nucleotides matching TRBD1. The source was peripheral blood, collected on day 0 of AZD1222 vaccination. The nucleotide sequence reads as follows: TGTGCCTCGCGGACAGGAGGAAACACTGAAGCTTTCTTT. Translated, this gives CASRTGGNTEAFF.